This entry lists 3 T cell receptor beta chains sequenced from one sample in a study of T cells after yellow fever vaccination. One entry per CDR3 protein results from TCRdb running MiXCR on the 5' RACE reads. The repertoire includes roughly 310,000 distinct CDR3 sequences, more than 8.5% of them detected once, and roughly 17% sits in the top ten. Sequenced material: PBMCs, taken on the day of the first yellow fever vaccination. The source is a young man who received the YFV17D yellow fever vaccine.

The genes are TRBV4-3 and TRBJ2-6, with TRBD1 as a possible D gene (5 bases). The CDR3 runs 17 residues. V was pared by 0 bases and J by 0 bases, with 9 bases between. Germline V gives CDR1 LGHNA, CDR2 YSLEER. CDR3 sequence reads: CASSQDRTLSGANVLTF. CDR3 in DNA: TGCGCCAGCAGCCAAGATCGGACACTCTCTGGGGCCAACGTCCTGACTTTC.

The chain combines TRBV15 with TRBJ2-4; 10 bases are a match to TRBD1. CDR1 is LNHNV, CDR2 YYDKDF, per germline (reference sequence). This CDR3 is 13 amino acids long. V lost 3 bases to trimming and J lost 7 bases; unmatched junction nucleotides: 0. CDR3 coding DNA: TGTGCCACCAGCAGGACAGGGGGCAACATTCAGTACTTC. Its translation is CATSRTGGNIQYF.

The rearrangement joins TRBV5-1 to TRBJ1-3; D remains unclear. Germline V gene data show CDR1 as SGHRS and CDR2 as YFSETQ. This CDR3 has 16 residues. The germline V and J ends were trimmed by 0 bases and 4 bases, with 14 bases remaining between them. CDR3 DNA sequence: TGCGCCAGCAGCTTGGCTGGTGGGGTCTTCGGAAACACCATATATTTT. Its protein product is CASSLAGGVFGNTIYF.